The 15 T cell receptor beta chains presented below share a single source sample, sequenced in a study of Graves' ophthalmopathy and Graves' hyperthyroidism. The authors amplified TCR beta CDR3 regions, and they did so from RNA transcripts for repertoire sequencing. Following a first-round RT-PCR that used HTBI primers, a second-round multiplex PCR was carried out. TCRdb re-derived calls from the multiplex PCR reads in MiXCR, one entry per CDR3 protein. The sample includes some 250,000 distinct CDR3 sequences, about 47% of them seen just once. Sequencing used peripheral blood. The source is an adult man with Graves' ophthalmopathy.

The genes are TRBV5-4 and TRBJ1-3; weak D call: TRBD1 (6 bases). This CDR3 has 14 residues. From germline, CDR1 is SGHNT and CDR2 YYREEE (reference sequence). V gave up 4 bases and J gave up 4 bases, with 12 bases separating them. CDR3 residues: CASSLTGTGNTIYF. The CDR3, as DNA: TGTGCCAGCAGCCTCACAGGGACGGGAAACACCATATATTTT.

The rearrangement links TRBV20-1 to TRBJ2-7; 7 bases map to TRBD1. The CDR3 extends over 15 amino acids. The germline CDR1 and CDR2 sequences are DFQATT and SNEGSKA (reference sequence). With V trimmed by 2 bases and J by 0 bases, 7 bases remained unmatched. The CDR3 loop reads CSARPSDRPSYEQYF. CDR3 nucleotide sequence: TGCAGTGCTAGACCCTCGGACAGGCCCTCCTACGAGCAGTACTTC.

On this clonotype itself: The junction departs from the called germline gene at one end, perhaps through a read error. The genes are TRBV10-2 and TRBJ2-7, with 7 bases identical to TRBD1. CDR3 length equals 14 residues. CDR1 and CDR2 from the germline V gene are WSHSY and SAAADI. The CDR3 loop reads CASRRDRDIHEQYF. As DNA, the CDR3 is TGTGCCAGCAGACGCGACAGGGACATCCACGAGCAGTACTTC.

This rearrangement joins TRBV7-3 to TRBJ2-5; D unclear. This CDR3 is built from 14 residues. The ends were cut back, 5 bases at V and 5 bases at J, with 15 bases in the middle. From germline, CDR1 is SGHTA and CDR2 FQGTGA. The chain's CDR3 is CASSPGQRGETQYF. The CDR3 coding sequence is TGTGCCAGCAGCCCCGGGCAGCGTGGGGAGACCCAGTACTTC. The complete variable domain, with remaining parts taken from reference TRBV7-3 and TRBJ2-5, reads GAGVSQTPSNKVTEKGKYVELRCDPISGHTALYWYRQSLGQGPEFLIYFQGTGAADDSGLPNDRFFAVRPEGSVSTLKIQRTERGDSAVYLCASSPGQRGETQYFGPGTRLLVL.

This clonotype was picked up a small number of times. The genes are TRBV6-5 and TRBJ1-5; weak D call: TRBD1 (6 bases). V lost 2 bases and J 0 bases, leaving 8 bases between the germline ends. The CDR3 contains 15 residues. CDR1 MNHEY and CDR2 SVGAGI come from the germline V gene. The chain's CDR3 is CASSYNRDSNQPQHF. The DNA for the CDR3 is TGTGCCAGCAGTTACAACAGGGATAGCAATCAGCCCCAGCATTTT.

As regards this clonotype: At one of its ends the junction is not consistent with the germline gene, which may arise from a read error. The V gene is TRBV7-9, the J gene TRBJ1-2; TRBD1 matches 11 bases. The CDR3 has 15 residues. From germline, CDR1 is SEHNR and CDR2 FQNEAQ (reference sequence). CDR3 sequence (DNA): TGCGCCAGCAGCCTATGGACAGGGGGCGGCTATGGCTACACCTTC. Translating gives CASSLWTGGGYGYTF.

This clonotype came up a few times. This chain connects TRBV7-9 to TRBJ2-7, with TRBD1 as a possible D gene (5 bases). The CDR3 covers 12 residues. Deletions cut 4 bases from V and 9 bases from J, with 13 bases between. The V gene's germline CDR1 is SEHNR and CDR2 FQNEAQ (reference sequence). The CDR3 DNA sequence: TGTGCCAGCAGCTCCCAGGGTTTAGGGCAGTACTTC. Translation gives CASSSQGLGQYF.

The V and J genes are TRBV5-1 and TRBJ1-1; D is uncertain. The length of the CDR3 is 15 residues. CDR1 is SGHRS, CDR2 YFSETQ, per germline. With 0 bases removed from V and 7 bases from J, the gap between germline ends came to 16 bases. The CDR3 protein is CASSLVGSPSGEAFF. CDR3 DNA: TGCGCCAGCAGCTTGGTGGGCAGCCCGAGCGGTGAAGCTTTCTTT.

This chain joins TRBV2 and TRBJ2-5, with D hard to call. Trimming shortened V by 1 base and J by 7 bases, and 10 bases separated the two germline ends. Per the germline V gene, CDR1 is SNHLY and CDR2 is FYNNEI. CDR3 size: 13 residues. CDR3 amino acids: CASSEGPIGTQYF. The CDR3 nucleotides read TGTGCCAGCAGTGAAGGTCCGATTGGGACCCAGTACTTC.

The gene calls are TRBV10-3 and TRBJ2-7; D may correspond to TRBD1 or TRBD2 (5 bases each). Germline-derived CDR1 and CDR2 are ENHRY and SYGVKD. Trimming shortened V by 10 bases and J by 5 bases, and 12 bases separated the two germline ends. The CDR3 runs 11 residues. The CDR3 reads CASRAGNEQYF. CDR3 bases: TGTGCCAGCAGGGCGGGTAACGAGCAGTACTTC.

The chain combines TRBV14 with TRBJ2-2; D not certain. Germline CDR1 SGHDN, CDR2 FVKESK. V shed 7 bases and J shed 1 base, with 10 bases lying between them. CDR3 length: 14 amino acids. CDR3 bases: TGTGCCAGCAACTCAAATCAGAACACCGGGGAGCTGTTTTTT. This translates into CASNSNQNTGELFF.

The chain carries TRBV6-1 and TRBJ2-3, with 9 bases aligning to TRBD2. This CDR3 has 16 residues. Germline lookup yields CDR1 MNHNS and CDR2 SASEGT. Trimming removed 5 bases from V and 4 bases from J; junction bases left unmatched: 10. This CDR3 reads CASSSIAGAAADTQYF. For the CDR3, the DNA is TGTGCCAGCAGTTCCATAGCGGGAGCTGCGGCAGATACGCAGTATTTT.

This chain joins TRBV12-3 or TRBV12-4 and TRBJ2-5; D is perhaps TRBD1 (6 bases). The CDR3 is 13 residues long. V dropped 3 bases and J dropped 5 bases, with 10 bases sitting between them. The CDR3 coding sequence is TGTGCCAGCAGTTTCGAGGGGGTGGAGACCCAGTACTTC. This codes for CASSFEGVETQYF.

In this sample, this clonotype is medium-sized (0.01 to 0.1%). The CDR3 reads CASSLSSPTDEQYF. CDR3 DNA: TGTGCCAGCAGTTTATCCAGCCCTACCGACGAGCAGTACTTC. The rearrangement uses TRBV27 and TRBJ2-7, with D unresolved. V dropped 0 bases and J dropped 5 bases, with 11 bases sitting between them. This CDR3 region has 14 residues. Germline loops: CDR1 MNHEY, CDR2 SMNVEV (reference sequence).

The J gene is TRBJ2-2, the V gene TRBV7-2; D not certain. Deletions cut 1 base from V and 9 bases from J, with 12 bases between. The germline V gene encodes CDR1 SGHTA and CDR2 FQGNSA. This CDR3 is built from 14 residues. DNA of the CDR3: TGTGCCAGCAGCTTAGGTGGAGTTCTAAGGGAGCTGTTTTTT. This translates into CASSLGGVLRELFF.